These T cell receptor beta chains were read from a single sample in a study of T cell responses to AZD1222 COVID-19 vaccine. Clones were sequenced by immunoSEQ multiplex PCR, and TCRdb holds only the in-frame ones, with some missing. The sample records more than 100,000 clones, 92% being singletons. Here the sequenced sample was peripheral blood, taken on day 0 of AZD1222 vaccination. The source is an adult in good health. The CDR3 runs from the conserved cysteine through the conserved F or W. A D gene is named only where the DNA matches it firmly. Clone sizes are given selectively: once, few, many, or a class where the clone is expanded.

TRBV19	.	.	TRBJ1-1	TGTGCCAGTAGTCCTCGTAGGCTCACTGAAGCTTTCTTT	CASSPRRLTEAFF
TRBV4-3	.	few	TRBJ2-7	TGCGCCAGCAGCCAAGAGCCCTACGAGCAGTACTTC	CASSQEPYEQYF
TRBV7-9	.	.	TRBJ2-7	TGTGCCAGCAGCTCCCTCCACCTCAGAGACGAGCAGTACTTC	CASSSLHLRDEQYF
TRBV9	TRBD1	.	TRBJ1-1	TGTGCCAGCAGCCCCCTGACAGGGTCGGGAGTGGCTTTCTTT	CASSPLTGSGVAFF
TRBV9	TRBD2	.	TRBJ2-7	TGTGCCAGCAGCCTCGGACTAGCGGAGGTCGAGCAGTACTTC	CASSLGLAEVEQYF
TRBV7-6	TRBD2	.	TRBJ2-3	TGTGCCAGCAGCAGCAGACTAGCGGGACTCCTTAGCACAGATACGCAGTATTTT	CASSSRLAGLLSTDTQYF
TRBV5-6	.	.	TRBJ1-1	TGTGCCAGCAGCGCCGAAGATCGACGGATGAACACTGAAGCTTTCTTT	CASSAEDRRMNTEAFF
TRBV29-1	.	.	TRBJ1-2	TGCAGCGTTGAAGGAGTGGAGGGAACGGGTGGCTACACCTTC	CSVEGVEGTGGYTF
TRBV5-5	.	.	TRBJ1-5	TGTGCCAGCAGTTTGACAGCCCTAGGCAATCAGCCCCAGCATTTT	CASSLTALGNQPQHF
TRBV24-1	TRBD2	.	TRBJ2-1	TGTGCCACCAGTGTGGGCGGGAGTAGCTCCTACAATGAGCAGTTCTTC	CATSVGGSSSYNEQFF
TRBV27	.	.	TRBJ2-7	TGTGCCAGCAGTTTCGGGGAGACCTACGAGCAGTACTTC	CASSFGETYEQYF
TRBV7-8	.	.	TRBJ1-5	TGTGCCAGCAGCTTAGAATCCCGACGGTATAGCAATCAGCCCCAGCATTTT	CASSLESRRYSNQPQHF
TRBV7-9	.	.	TRBJ2-3	TGTGCCAGCAGCTCCTCACTCACAGATACGCAGTATTTT	CASSSSLTDTQYF
TRBV27	TRBD1	.	TRBJ1-4	TGTGCCAGCAGTTTTTACGGGACAGATAATGAAAAACTGTTTTTT	CASSFYGTDNEKLFF
TRBV6-2/TRBV6-3	.	.	TRBJ1-5	TGTGCCAGCAGTTACGCGGAGGACAGACATAGCAATCAGCCCCAGCATTTT	CASSYAEDRHSNQPQHF
TRBV7-2	.	.	TRBJ1-2	TGTGCCAGCAGCTTAGGGGCATTTTACTATGGCTACACCTTC	CASSLGAFYYGYTF
TRBV20-1	.	.	TRBJ1-1	TGCAGTGCTAGTATGCTTGGAGGCGGGACTGAAGCTTTCTTT	CSASMLGGGTEAFF
TRBV5-8	TRBD1	.	TRBJ1-2	TGTGCCAGCAGCTTGGAACAGGGGAACTATGGCTACACCTTC	CASSLEQGNYGYTF
TRBV6-5	TRBD2	.	TRBJ2-7	TGTGCCAGCAGTTACCGGCGGGAGGGCCCCTACGAGCAGTACTTC	CASSYRREGPYEQYF
TRBV28	.	.	TRBJ1-5	TGTGCCAGCAGTCCACAGACAGGAAGCAATCAGCCCCAGCATTTT	CASSPQTGSNQPQHF
TRBV18	.	.	TRBJ1-5	TGTGCCAGCTCACCGGGAGCAGCAGACAATCAGCCCCAGCATTTT	CASSPGAADNQPQHF
TRBV7-9	TRBD2	.	TRBJ2-3	TGTGCCAGCAGCCTCCGCCTACTAGCGGGGAGTACAGATACGCAGTATTTT	CASSLRLLAGSTDTQYF
TRBV19	.	.	TRBJ1-5	TGTGCCAGTAGTGAGGGTCAGGACAGCCCTCAGCCCCAGCATTTT	CASSEGQDSPQPQHF
TRBV18	.	.	TRBJ2-4	TGTGCCAGCTCACCACTAGGGACCAAAAACATTCAGTACTTC	CASSPLGTKNIQYF
TRBV19	.	.	TRBJ1-2	TGTGCCAGTAGTATGGGGACGTACTATGGCTACACCTTC	CASSMGTYYGYTF
TRBV6-2/TRBV6-3	.	.	TRBJ1-1	TGTGCCAGCAGTTCCCAATTTCCAGCGAACACTGAAGCTTTCTTT	CASSSQFPANTEAFF
TRBV6-5	TRBD1	.	TRBJ1-2	TGTGCCAGCAGTCTATCGACAGGGGGCGACTATGGCTACACCTTC	CASSLSTGGDYGYTF
TRBV19	.	.	TRBJ2-7	TGTGCCAGTAGTGGGACCCCTAATCAAAAGCAGTACTTC	CASSGTPNQKQYF
TRBV12-5	.	.	TRBJ1-1	TGTGCTAGTGGTTCGAGGGTCGGCGGTGAAGCTTTCTTT	CASGSRVGGEAFF
TRBV6-5	.	.	TRBJ1-3	TGTGCCAGCAGACCTCAGGGTACCTCTGGAAACACCATATATTTT	CASRPQGTSGNTIYF
TRBV7-9	TRBD1	.	TRBJ1-5	TGTGCCAGCAGACCGGGACAGGGGAATCAGCCCCAGCATTTT	CASRPGQGNQPQHF
TRBV7-9	.	.	TRBJ2-7	TGTGCCAGCAGCTCCGTGTTATCGTCCTACGAGCAGTACTTC	CASSSVLSSYEQYF
TRBV21-1	.	.	TRBJ2-7	TGTGCCAGCAGCAAGGTCCAGCGGGGCTCCTACGAGCAGTACTTC	CASSKVQRGSYEQYF
TRBV27	TRBD1	.	TRBJ2-1	TGTGCCAGCAGCGACAGGGTATTCCGGAATGAGCAGTTCTTC	CASSDRVFRNEQFF
TRBV9	TRBD1	.	TRBJ1-3	TGTGCCAGCAGCTTCCGGGACAGGGATTTTGGCACCATATATTTT	CASSFRDRDFGTIYF
TRBV30	.	.	TRBJ1-2	TGTGCGGAGGGCAGCCTCTATGGCTACACCTTC	CAEGSLYGYTF
TRBV27	.	.	TRBJ2-7	TGTGCCAGCAGTTTACGGGGCAGGAACTACGAGCAGTACTTC	CASSLRGRNYEQYF
TRBV5-4	.	.	TRBJ1-1	TGTGCCAGCAGCTCAACAGGGATCTTTGGGGCTGAAGCTTTCTTT	CASSSTGIFGAEAFF
TRBV6-2/TRBV6-3	.	.	TRBJ2-1	TGTGCCAGCAGTTACTCGAGTAGTGAGCAGTTCTTC	CASSYSSSEQFF
TRBV6-4	.	once	TRBJ1-1	TGTGCCAGCAGACCCGGACGGATGAACACTGAAGCTTTCTTT	CASRPGRMNTEAFF
TRBV3-1/TRBV3-2	.	.	TRBJ1-2	TGTGCCAGCAGCCAAGATCGTTCGTATGGCTACACCTTC	CASSQDRSYGYTF
TRBV20-1	.	.	TRBJ1-2	TGCAGTGCTAAAACCCCCGGCTACACCTTC	CSAKTPGYTF
TRBV9	.	.	TRBJ1-3	TGTGCCAGCAGCGTACCCGTAGGCGGGACACCAAGCTCTGGAAACACCATATATTTT	CASSVPVGGTPSSGNTIYF
TRBV6-5	.	.	TRBJ2-7	TGTGCCACGCTGTTGGGCGACGAGCAGTACTTC	CATLLGDEQYF
TRBV7-2	.	.	TRBJ1-3	TGTGCCAGCAGCTTCGGCCCCACAGGTTCTGGAAACACCATATATTTT	CASSFGPTGSGNTIYF
TRBV19	TRBD1	.	TRBJ1-4	TGTGCCAGTAGTATGACAGGGGATCCTAGTGAAAAACTGTTTTTT	CASSMTGDPSEKLFF
TRBV19	TRBD1	once	TRBJ2-7	TGTGCCAGTAGTTCTCCGGGACAGGGGTCTGTCTACGAGCAGTACTTC	CASSSPGQGSVYEQYF
TRBV11-2	TRBD1	.	TRBJ1-2	TGTGCCAGCAGCTCGCCGGGACAGTCCCTCTATGGCTACACCTTC	CASSSPGQSLYGYTF
TRBV5-6	.	.	TRBJ1-6	TGTGCCAGCAGCCGGAGGGGGGTAATGAATTCACCCCTCCACTTT	CASSRRGVMNSPLHF